These 21 T cell receptor beta chains came from one sample sequenced in a study of chemoradiotherapy in HPV16-positive cancers. The data were produced by immunoSEQ multiplex PCR, yet TCRdb's version contains in-frame clones alone and is incomplete. The sample lists about 8,700 clones, 74% occurring once. Specimen collection occurred from a patient who underwent chemoradiotherapy. These TCRs come from a human donor with HPV-associated anogenital cancer.

A word on this clone: A clone one base away is much larger, so this may be a read error. This sequence joins TRBV6-4 and TRBJ2-2, with D unclear. CDR3 size: 13 residues. The V gene lost 2 bases and the J gene lost 3 bases, with 4 bases spanning the gap. The germline gives CDR1 MRHNA, CDR2 SNTAGT. CDR3 in amino acids: CASSDRDTGELFF. CDR3 nucleotide sequence: TGTGCCAGCAGTGACAGGGACACCGGGGAGCTGTTTTTT.

The chain uses TRBV5-1 and TRBJ2-5; D unresolved. This CDR3 is 16 amino acids long. Per the germline V gene, CDR1 is SGHRS and CDR2 is YFSETQ. V shed 0 bases and J shed 0 bases, with 12 bases lying between them. The CDR3 loop is CASSLAGRHNQETQYF. The CDR3 region has the DNA TGCGCCAGCAGCTTGGCTGGGCGGCACAACCAAGAGACCCAGTACTTC.

The chain couples TRBV5-1 to TRBJ2-1; D is unclear. There are 13 residues in the CDR3. Between the trimmed V and J ends, which lost 0 bases and 1 base, there was a span of 2 bases. Germline lookup yields CDR1 SGHRS and CDR2 YFSETQ. The CDR3 DNA follows: TGCGCCAGCAGCTTGGGATCCTACAATGAGCAGTTCTTC. Translation gives CASSLGSYNEQFF.

This chain links TRBV4-2 with TRBJ2-3; 7 bases match TRBD1. The V segment lost 2 bases and the J segment 4 bases; nucleotides outside the gene matches: 12. CDR3 length: 17 amino acids. Germline lookup yields CDR1 LGHNA and CDR2 YNFKEQ. The CDR3 loop reads CASSQLTGTDGPDTQYF. CDR3 DNA: TGTGCCAGCAGCCAATTAACCGGGACAGATGGTCCAGATACGCAGTATTTT.

This clone has just a few counts. The rearrangement links TRBV7-3 to TRBJ2-1, with 14 bases aligning to TRBD2. V trimming: 5 bases; J trimming: 9 bases; junction bases outside the gene matches: 12. The CDR3 is made up of 17 amino acids. Germline CDR1 reads SGHTA; CDR2 reads FQGTGA. The CDR3 region has the DNA TGTGCCAGCAGCCTTGGGACTAGCGGGAGTAAAGGTGGTGAGCAGTTCTTC. As protein: CASSLGTSGSKGGEQFF.

This clone has more than one count but fewer than ten. The V and J genes are TRBV15 and TRBJ2-1; the match to TRBD2 covers 9 bases. CDR3 size: 16 residues. V was clipped by 3 bases and J by 0 bases; unmatched bases: 3. Looked up from germline, CDR1 is LNHNV and CDR2 is YYDKDF (reference sequence). CDR3 nucleotide sequence: TGTGCCACCAGCAGGGTTAGCGGGGGCTCCTACAATGAGCAGTTCTTC. Its protein product is CATSRVSGGSYNEQFF.

This clone has a single count. CDR3 protein: CASSTRLPGRNYGYTF. CDR3 nucleotide sequence: TGTGCCAGCAGCACCCGATTACCAGGTCGCAACTATGGCTACACCTTC. V gene TRBV7-9 combines with J gene TRBJ1-2, with D unresolved. The CDR3 runs to 16 residues. Germline CDR1 is SEHNR and CDR2 is FQNEAQ (reference sequence). V gave up 5 bases and J gave up 2 bases, with 18 bases separating them.

This clone has just a few counts. The rearrangement links TRBV6-5 to TRBJ2-2; 7 nucleotides line up with TRBD1. The germline CDR1 and CDR2 sequences are MNHEY and SVGAGI. The CDR3 sequence is 14 residues long. After removal of 6 bases from V and 5 bases from J, the junction contained 6 bases not matched to a gene. In nucleotides, the CDR3 is TGTGCCAGCAGACACACAGGGGAGACCGGGGAGCTGTTTTTT. It translates to CASRHTGETGELFF.

The chain has TRBV28 and TRBJ1-3, with D possibly TRBD1 on 5 matching bases. V gave up 2 bases and J gave up 4 bases, with 15 bases separating them. CDR3 size: 16 residues. Germline V gene lookup returns CDR1 MDHEN and CDR2 SYDVKM. The CDR3 reads CASSLKGAATGNTIYF. CDR3 nucleotides: TGTGCCAGCAGTTTAAAAGGGGCAGCAACGGGAAACACCATATATTTT.

This clone was counted only a few times. The chain has TRBV19 and TRBJ2-2, with TRBD1 identical over 8 bases. Germline V gene sequence: CDR1 LNHDA, CDR2 SQIVND (reference sequence). CDR3 length equals 15 residues. Unmatched junction bases numbered 1, after V lost 3 bases and J lost 1 base. The CDR3 nucleotides read TGTGCCAGTAGTATCGGGACAGGGAACACCGGGGAGCTGTTTTTT. Its translation: CASSIGTGNTGELFF.

This rearrangement joins TRBV7-6 to TRBJ2-1; TRBD2 aligns across 14 bases. J gave up 0 bases and V 5 bases, and 9 bases lay outside the gene matches. The germline V gene encodes CDR1 SGHVS and CDR2 FNYEAQ. The CDR3 has 19 amino acids. In nucleotides, the CDR3 is TGTGCCAGCAGCCCGGGACTAGCGGGAGTAGGGCCCTCCTACAATGAGCAGTTCTTC. This gives the protein CASSPGLAGVGPSYNEQFF.

This chain uses TRBV5-4 with TRBJ2-2; D ambiguous. V was pared by 0 bases and J by 5 bases, with 8 bases between. The CDR3 contains 14 residues. CDR1 and CDR2 (germline): SGHNT, YYREEE (reference sequence). The CDR3, as DNA: TGTGCCAGCAGCTTGGATATTTTTACCGGGGAGCTGTTTTTT. Translating gives CASSLDIFTGELFF.

With regard to this clone: The same CDR3 is also encoded by other DNA sequences in this sample. This sequence joins TRBV7-2 and TRBJ1-2, with D unclear. V was shortened by 0 bases and J by 7 bases, with 9 bases between the two germline ends. Germline loops: CDR1 SGHTA, CDR2 FQGNSA. This CDR3 comprises 13 residues. The CDR3 DNA follows: TGTGCCAGCAGCTTAGCGGGTGTTGGTGGCTACACCTTC. It encodes CASSLAGVGGYTF.

This clone showed up just once. The rearrangement joins TRBV25-1 to TRBJ2-5, with D hard to call. Trimming cost V 3 bases and J 3 bases, with 20 bases left between them. Germline V gene data show CDR1 as MGHDK and CDR2 as SYGVNS. This CDR3 region has 17 residues. CDR3 nucleotide sequence: TGTGCCAGCAGTGATTCCGGATTGTTAGGGCTAAAAGAGACCCAGTACTTC. Translating gives CASSDSGLLGLKETQYF.

The rearrangement joins TRBV11-3 to TRBJ2-5, with 10 bases fitting TRBD1. Gene TRBJ2-7 matches the end of the DNA better, so the J call may be wrong. CDR1 SGHNT and CDR2 YENEEA come from the germline V gene. The CDR3 sequence is 14 residues long. Written as DNA, the CDR3 is TGTGCCAGCAGCCCGGACAGGGGGGTCTACGAGCAGTACTTC. As protein: CASSPDRGVYEQYF.

V usage is TRBV27 and J usage is TRBJ2-7; the match to TRBD1 covers 11 bases. Germline V CDR1 and CDR2: MNHEY, SMNVEV (reference sequence). This CDR3 region has 14 residues. Germline trimming cut 2 bases from V and 6 bases from J; bases unmatched to any gene: 3. The DNA of the CDR3 is TGTGCCAGCAGTTTAGGGACAGGGGGTAGCGAGCAGTACTTC. As protein: CASSLGTGGSEQYF.

The rearrangement uses TRBV4-1 and TRBJ2-3, with TRBD2 identical over 7 bases. J was trimmed by 4 bases and V by 6 bases; bases with no gene match: 10. Germline lookup yields CDR1 MGHRA and CDR2 YSYEKL. CDR3 length: 15 amino acids. The CDR3: CASSPSGAPSDTQYF. For the CDR3, the DNA is TGCGCCAGCAGTCCCAGCGGGGCCCCGTCAGATACGCAGTATTTT.

Written as DNA, the CDR3 is TGTGCCAGCTCACCGGCGGGGAACCAAGATACGCAGTATTTT. Its translation: CASSPAGNQDTQYF. The V and J genes are TRBV18 and TRBJ2-3, with D tentatively TRBD2 (6 bases). V was pared by 3 bases and J by 5 bases, with 12 bases between. Germline values: CDR1 KGHSH, CDR2 LQKENI. The CDR3 is 14 amino acids. Complete variable domain (other parts from reference TRBV18 and TRBJ2-3): NAGVMQNPRHLVRRRGQEARLRCSPMKGHSHVYWYRQLPEEGLKFMVYLQKENIIDESGMPKERFSAEFPKEGPSILRIQQVVRGDSAAYFCASSPAGNQDTQYFGPGTRLTVL.

This clone was counted a few times. V is TRBV5-1 and J is TRBJ2-7; D remains ambiguous. The CDR3 runs to 14 residues. CDR1 and CDR2 (germline): SGHRS, YFSETQ. The ends were cut back, 0 bases at V and 2 bases at J, with 9 bases in the middle. CDR3 amino acids: CASSLAVEAYEQYF. As DNA, the CDR3 is TGCGCCAGCAGCTTGGCCGTGGAAGCCTACGAGCAGTACTTC.

The chain combines TRBV7-6 with TRBJ1-1; D possibly corresponds to TRBD1 (6 bases). CDR1 SGHVS and CDR2 FNYEAQ come from the germline V gene. The CDR3 loop spans 13 amino acids. Between the trimmed V and J ends, which lost 4 bases and 5 bases, there was a span of 11 bases. The CDR3 DNA reads as TGTGCCAGCAGCTCCTACAGGGATACTGAAGCTTTCTTT. Residues: CASSSYRDTEAFF.

The V gene is TRBV28, the J gene TRBJ2-1; 9 bases agree with TRBD2. With V trimmed by 5 bases and J by 4 bases, 6 bases remained unmatched. The CDR3 sequence is 15 residues long. Germline V CDR1 and CDR2: MDHEN, SYDVKM. CDR3 sequence reads: CASSPSGATYNEQFF. CDR3 in DNA: TGTGCCAGCAGTCCTAGCGGGGCAACTTACAATGAGCAGTTCTTC.